The entry below gives a single T cell receptor (beta chain) sequence along with its context. This sample is part of a study of naive and memory T cell subsets. This CDR3 has 15 residues. Trimming removed 2 bases from V and 7 bases from J; junction bases left unmatched: 9. Germline lookup yields CDR1 SGHTA and CDR2 FQGTGA. Both TRBC1 and TRBC2 were covered by a beta constant-region primer of two equimolar oligonucleotides. TCRdb reprocessed the UMI-ligation and nested PCR reads with MiXCR, giving one entry per CDR3 protein. This repertoire shows 32,000 or so distinct CDR3 sequences, 13% found once; its top ten account for roughly a fifth.

The genes are TRBV7-3 and TRBJ1-1; 8 nucleotides match TRBD1. Sample: effector memory CD4+ T cells from blood. The subset denotes: effector memory, CD45RA- CD27-. The sequence came from a human donor in good health. The DNA of the CDR3 is TGTGCCAGCAGCTTATCTCAGGGGGCACGTGGTGAAGCTTTCTTT. Its protein is CASSLSQGARGEAFF.